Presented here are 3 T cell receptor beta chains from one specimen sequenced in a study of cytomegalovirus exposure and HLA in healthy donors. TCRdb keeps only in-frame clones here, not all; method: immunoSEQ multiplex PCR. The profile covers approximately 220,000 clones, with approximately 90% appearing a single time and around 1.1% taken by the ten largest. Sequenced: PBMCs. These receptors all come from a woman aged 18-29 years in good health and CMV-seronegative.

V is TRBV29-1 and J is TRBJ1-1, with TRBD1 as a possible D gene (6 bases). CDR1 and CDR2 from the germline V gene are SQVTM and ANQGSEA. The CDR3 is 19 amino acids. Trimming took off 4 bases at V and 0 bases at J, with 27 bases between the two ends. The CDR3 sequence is CSVVPRELTGTTVNTEAFF. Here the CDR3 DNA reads TGCAGCGTTGTCCCCCGCGAGCTGACAGGAACGACGGTGAACACTGAAGCTTTCTTT.

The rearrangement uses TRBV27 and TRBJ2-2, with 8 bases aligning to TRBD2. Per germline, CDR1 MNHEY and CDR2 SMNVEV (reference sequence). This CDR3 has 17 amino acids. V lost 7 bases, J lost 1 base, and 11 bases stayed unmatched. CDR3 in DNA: TGTGCCAGCACCTTTAATACGGCGGGAGGGAACACCGGGGAGCTGTTTTTT. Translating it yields CASTFNTAGGNTGELFF.

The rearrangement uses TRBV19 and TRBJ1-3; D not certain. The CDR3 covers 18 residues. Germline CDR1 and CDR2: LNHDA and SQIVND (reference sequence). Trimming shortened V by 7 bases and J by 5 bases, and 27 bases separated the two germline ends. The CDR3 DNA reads TGTGCCAGTAACGGGGATCGGACCGCCGTACGTTCCCGAAACACCATATATTTT. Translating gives CASNGDRTAVRSRNTIYF.